The 14 T cell receptor beta chains listed next were all sequenced from one sample in a study of regulatory T cells in long-lasting Graves disease (dated by TCRdb to about 2021). The library was generated by multiplex PCR. Sequencing instrument: Illumina HiSeq 4000. CDR3 regions were amplified by Arm-PCR with iRepertoire HTBI primers to construct TCR beta libraries. The public reads were reprocessed in TCRdb via fastp at Q25 and MiXCR, keeping in-frame beta chains. Each CDR3 protein appears once, grouped with its most common genes and DNA. Across this sample there are around 480,000 distinct CDR3 sequences, with about 16% seen only once. The biggest ten clones account for roughly 25% of the sample. The time point label corresponds to: newly diagnosed GD, antithyroid drugs for less than 3 months. RNA was extracted from PBMCs in TRIzol for both TCR sequencing and RNA sequencing. The same sample was also studied in work on T cells in Graves' hyperthyroidism and ophthalmopathy.

Here the sequenced sample was peripheral blood mononuclear cells (PBMCs), taken at new diagnosis, from a patient treated with antithyroid drugs. These receptor sequences come from a middle-aged woman with Graves disease. Donor details come from another sample of the same person, matched by shared clones.

This clonotype has more than one count but fewer than ten. The chain employs TRBV5-1 and TRBJ2-3, with TRBD2 matching over 15 bases. J lost 2 bases, V lost 3 bases, and 7 bases had no gene match. Germline lookup yields CDR1 SGHRS and CDR2 YFSETQ. This CDR3 has 18 amino acids. The CDR3 nucleotides are TGCGCCAGCAGCTCGGGGACTAGCGGGGGGCTCGACACAGATACGCAGTATTTT. It translates to CASSSGTSGGLDTDTQYF.

The chain couples TRBV12-3 or TRBV12-4 to TRBJ1-6, with D unclear. Trimming left V 3 bases short and J 7 bases short, with 13 bases between. This CDR3 has 15 amino acids. CDR3 residues: CASSLQARKNSPLHF. In DNA, the CDR3 is TGTGCCAGCAGTTTGCAGGCCAGGAAGAATTCACCCCTCCACTTT.

The genes are TRBV4-1 and TRBJ1-1; D gene uncertain. The germline V gene has CDR1 MGHRA and CDR2 YSYEKL. V was pared by 3 bases and J by 0 bases, with 14 bases between. The CDR3 totals 16 residues. In DNA form, the CDR3 reads TGCGCCAGCAGCCATAAGGATGGGTCAATGAACACTGAAGCTTTCTTT. This translates into CASSHKDGSMNTEAFF.

V usage is TRBV6-1 and J usage is TRBJ1-6; D not certain. V lost 6 bases, J lost 0 bases, and 18 bases lay in between. The V gene's germline CDR1 is MNHNS and CDR2 SASEGT. CDR3 length: 18 residues. The CDR3: CASSQGRGILSYNSPLHF. The CDR3 bases are TGTGCCAGCAGCCAAGGTAGAGGGATCCTCTCCTATAATTCACCCCTCCACTTT.

The chain is built from TRBV4-1 and TRBJ2-7; the match to TRBD2 covers 7 bases. The CDR3 sequence is 15 residues long. Germline CDR1 MGHRA, CDR2 YSYEKL. V was clipped by 0 bases and J by 3 bases; unmatched bases: 5. The CDR3 spells CASSQEGGVGYEQYF. The CDR3 nucleotides are TGCGCCAGCAGCCAAGAGGGGGGGGTCGGCTACGAGCAGTACTTC.

There are many counts of this clonotype. The chain has TRBV28 and TRBJ2-7; 10 bases fit TRBD1. This CDR3 is built from 14 residues. The V and J ends lost 6 bases and 5 bases, in that order; junction bases with no gene match: 7. In germline, CDR1 is MDHEN, CDR2 SYDVKM. The chain's CDR3 is CASSQDRGFNEQYF. The CDR3 DNA reads as TGTGCCAGCAGCCAGGACAGGGGGTTCAACGAGCAGTACTTC. Looking up the rest from reference TRBV28 and TRBJ2-7 gives the full variable domain: DVKVTQSSRYLVKRTGEKVFLECVQDMDHENMFWYRQDPGLGLRLIYFSYDVKMKEKGDIPEGYSVSREKKERFSLILESASTNQTSMYLCASSQDRGFNEQYFGPGTRLTVT.

The rearrangement uses TRBV19 and TRBJ1-1; tentatively, D is TRBD1 (5 bases). Trimming removed 7 bases from V and 4 bases from J, with 19 bases in between. The CDR3 has 15 residues. Germline CDR1 is LNHDA and CDR2 is SQIVND (reference sequence). CDR3 in DNA: TGTGCCAGTACCATGGGTGCAGGGCGAGGCACTGAAGCTTTCTTT. It encodes CASTMGAGRGTEAFF.

The chain employs TRBV6-5 and TRBJ1-1; 8 bases align to TRBD1. Germline-derived CDR1 and CDR2 are MNHEY and SVGAGI. J gave up 5 bases and V 4 bases, and 9 bases lay outside the gene matches. CDR3 size: 15 residues. The CDR3 loop is CASSSRTGRRTEAFF. The CDR3 DNA is TGTGCCAGCAGTTCTCGGACAGGGAGGAGGACTGAAGCTTTCTTT.

This clonotype has a count of ten or more. J is TRBJ1-2 and V is TRBV6-1, with TRBD1 matching 9 bases. Germline V gene sequence: CDR1 MNHNS, CDR2 SASEGT. The CDR3 runs 13 residues. The V segment lost 6 bases and the J segment 7 bases; nucleotides outside the gene matches: 6. The CDR3: CASSRDRDRGYTF. For the CDR3, the DNA is TGTGCCAGCAGCCGGGACAGGGATCGTGGCTACACCTTC.

Ten or more counts support this clonotype. This chain joins TRBV7-6 and TRBJ2-2; no clear D gene. This CDR3 comprises 16 residues. The V end was cut by 5 bases, the J end by 4 bases, with 17 bases between. Looked up from germline, CDR1 is SGHVS and CDR2 is FNYEAQ. In DNA, the CDR3 is TGTGCCAGCAGCCCGAGCAGTGGCGTTTCCACCGGGGAGCTGTTTTTT. Translation gives CASSPSSGVSTGELFF.

This clonotype was counted only a few times. The rearrangement uses TRBV5-6 and TRBJ1-3; no definite D call. Germline V CDR1 and CDR2: SGHDT, YYEEEE. V was pared by 0 bases and J by 0 bases, with 10 bases between. The CDR3 sequence is 16 residues long. The CDR3 reads CASSLVAGSSGNTIYF. The CDR3 DNA is TGTGCCAGCAGCTTGGTGGCTGGCAGCTCTGGAAACACCATATATTTT. Filled out from reference TRBV5-6 and TRBJ1-3, the complete variable domain reads DAGVTQSPTHLIKTRGQQVTLRCSPKSGHDTVSWYQQALGQGPQFIFQYYEEEERQRGNFPDRFSGHQFPNYSSELNVNALLLGDSALYLCASSLVAGSSGNTIYFGEGSWLTVV.

This clonotype was counted between two and nine times. This chain joins TRBV4-1 and TRBJ1-1; 10 bases match TRBD1. Losses at the gene ends were 6 bases for V and 3 bases for J; bases not matched to a gene: 10. Germline CDR1 is MGHRA and CDR2 is YSYEKL. The length of the CDR3 is 16 residues. CDR3 residues: CASSATSGTGDTEAFF. In nucleotides, the CDR3 is TGCGCCAGCAGTGCAACGTCCGGGACAGGGGACACTGAAGCTTTCTTT.

With respect to this clonotype: Possible read error: a much larger clone is one base away. This sequence joins TRBV20-1 and TRBJ2-7, with D perhaps matching TRBD1 or TRBD2 (5 bases each). The CDR3 totals 15 residues. CDR1 DFQATT and CDR2 SNEGSKA come from the germline V gene (reference sequence). With 1 base removed from V and 7 bases from J, the gap between germline ends came to 20 bases. The CDR3 DNA is TGCAGTGCTAGAGGTCGGGGCAGTGGCGTGGGGGAGCAGTACTTC. Translating gives CSARGRGSGVGEQYF.

This clonotype was picked up many times. The chain uses TRBV11-3 and TRBJ1-1; 7 positions match TRBD1. CDR3 size: 15 residues. Germline V CDR1 and CDR2: SGHNT, YENEEA. The ends lost 5 bases at V and 5 bases at J; junction bases unmatched: 11. CDR3 protein: CASSPRDSAGTEAFF. The CDR3 coding sequence is TGTGCCAGCAGCCCTCGGGACAGCGCGGGGACTGAAGCTTTCTTT.